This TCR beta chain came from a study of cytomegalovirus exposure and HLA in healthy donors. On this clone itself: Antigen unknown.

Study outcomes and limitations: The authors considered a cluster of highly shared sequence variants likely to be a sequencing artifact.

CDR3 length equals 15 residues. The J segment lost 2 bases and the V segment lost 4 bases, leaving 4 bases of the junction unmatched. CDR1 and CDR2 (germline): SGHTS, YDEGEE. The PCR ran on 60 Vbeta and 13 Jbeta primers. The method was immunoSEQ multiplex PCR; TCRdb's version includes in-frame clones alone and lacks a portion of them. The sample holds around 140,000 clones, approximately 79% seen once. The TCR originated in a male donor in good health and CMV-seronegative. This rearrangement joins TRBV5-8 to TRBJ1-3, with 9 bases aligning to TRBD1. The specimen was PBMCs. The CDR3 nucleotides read TGTGCCAGCAGCCGGGACAGGGATGCTGGAAACACCATATATTTT. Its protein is CASSRDRDAGNTIYF. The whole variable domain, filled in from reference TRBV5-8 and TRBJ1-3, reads EAGVTQSPTHLIKTRGQQATLRCSPISGHTSVYWYQQALGLGLQFLLWYDEGEERNRGNFPPRFSGRQFPNYSSELNVNALELEDSALYLCASSRDRDAGNTIYFGEGSWLTVV.